The 19 T cell receptor beta chains presented below share a single source sample, sequenced in a study of cytomegalovirus exposure and HLA in healthy donors. Method: immunoSEQ multiplex PCR; TCRdb's copy keeps in-frame clones and lacks some. The table includes around 150,000 clones, approximately 96% detected once. Source material: PBMCs. These receptors all come from a woman aged 18-35 years in good health and CMV-seronegative.

The chain has TRBV5-4 and TRBJ1-3; D is uncertain. Trimming cost V 5 bases and J 0 bases, with 9 bases left between them. The CDR3 consists of 14 residues. Germline CDR1 is SGHNT and CDR2 is YYREEE (reference sequence). The CDR3 coding sequence is TGTGCCAGCAGACTATGGAGCTCTGGAAACACCATATATTTT. Residues: CASRLWSSGNTIYF.

The V gene is TRBV7-3, the J gene TRBJ1-1, with TRBD1 matching over 11 bases. The CDR3 runs 16 residues. Germline assignment: CDR1 SGHTA and CDR2 FQGTGA. The junction had 5 bases not matched to a gene; V was cut back by 5 bases and J by 0 bases. The CDR3 nucleotides are TGTGCCAGCAGCAGGACAGGGGGCTCGATGAACACTGAAGCTTTCTTT. It yields the protein CASSRTGGSMNTEAFF.

The rearrangement joins TRBV5-4 to TRBJ2-3, with D possibly being TRBD2 (7 bases). Germline V gene data show CDR1 as SGHNT and CDR2 as YYREEE (reference sequence). Trimming cost V 7 bases and J 2 bases, with 17 bases left between them. The CDR3 totals 15 residues. The CDR3 here is CASGGAGGSTDTQYF. In DNA, the CDR3 is TGTGCCAGCGGGGGGGCCGGGGGTTCCACAGATACGCAGTATTTT.

The chain employs TRBV11-2 and TRBJ2-3; the D gene is possibly TRBD1 (6 bases). Germline assignment: CDR1 SGHAT and CDR2 FQNNGV. The CDR3 is made up of 16 amino acids. The ends were cut back, 2 bases at V and 2 bases at J, with 14 bases in the middle. The CDR3: CASSLRRAGVTDTQYF. The CDR3 nucleotides read TGTGCCAGCAGCTTAAGGCGGGCAGGGGTCACAGATACGCAGTATTTT.

The chain couples TRBV4-1 to TRBJ1-2; TRBD1 matches 10 bases. The CDR3 covers 15 residues. The V gene end was trimmed by 1 base and the J gene end by 3 bases; junction bases not matched to a gene: 2. Germline V gives CDR1 MGHRA, CDR2 YSYEKL. CDR3: CASSQGQGAYYGYTF. The CDR3 coding sequence is TGCGCCAGCAGCCAAGGACAGGGGGCTTACTATGGCTACACCTTC.

The chain links TRBV27 to TRBJ1-4, with D maybe TRBD1 (6 bases). The germline CDR1 and CDR2 sequences are MNHEY and SMNVEV (reference sequence). This CDR3 spans 14 amino acids. The ends were cut back, 3 bases at V and 9 bases at J, with 14 bases in the middle. CDR3 nucleotide sequence: TGTGCCAGCAGTTTGGGGTCCGGGACACAAAAACTGTTTTTT. The encoded protein is CASSLGSGTQKLFF.

The V call is TRBV7-9, the J call TRBJ1-1, with 8 positions matching TRBD1. Germline lookup yields CDR1 SEHNR and CDR2 FQNEAQ (reference sequence). The trim removed 2 bases at V and 6 bases at J, leaving 11 bases unmatched. CDR3 length: 16 residues. The CDR3 reads CASSLTGQVLNAEAFF. The CDR3 DNA reads as TGTGCCAGCAGCTTAACGGGACAGGTTTTGAATGCTGAAGCTTTCTTT.

The CDR3 region has the DNA TGTGCCAGTAGCCGACAAGACGGGGAGCTGTTTTTT. Its translation: CASSRQDGELFF. The chain is built from TRBV19 and TRBJ2-2; unclear D gene. The germline gives CDR1 LNHDA, CDR2 SQIVND (reference sequence). The CDR3 consists of 12 residues. Trimming stripped 6 bases from V and 7 bases from J, with 9 bases between.

The chain joins TRBV2 to TRBJ1-5, with 10 bases matching TRBD1. The CDR3 consists of 16 residues. Germline CDR1 is SNHLY and CDR2 is FYNNEI. With 0 bases clipped from V and 9 bases from J, the junction kept 8 bases outside the gene matches. This CDR3 reads CASSEATGGPFMPQHF. In nucleotides, the CDR3 is TGTGCCAGCAGTGAAGCGACAGGGGGCCCTTTTATGCCCCAGCATTTT.

V and J are TRBV5-1 and TRBJ2-4, with 8 nucleotides matching TRBD2. The junction had 8 bases not matched to a gene; V was cut back by 4 bases and J by 2 bases. The CDR3 has 16 amino acids. The germline V gene encodes CDR1 SGHRS and CDR2 YFSETQ. CDR3: CASSLGTSGTKNIQYF. In DNA form, the CDR3 reads TGCGCCAGCAGCCTAGGGACTAGTGGTACCAAAAACATTCAGTACTTC.

This clone appeared a single time. This chain joins TRBV5-1 and TRBJ1-2, with 8 bases fitting TRBD1. Germline CDR1 and CDR2: SGHRS and YFSETQ. The CDR3 covers 16 residues. Trimming cost V 4 bases and J 0 bases; bases outside gene matches: 8. In nucleotides, the CDR3 is TGCGCCAGCAGCCTGGACAGGGTTTACGCTAACTATGGCTACACCTTC. Its protein product is CASSLDRVYANYGYTF.

This sequence joins TRBV7-2 and TRBJ1-4; 10 bases line up with TRBD1. The CDR3 is made up of 16 amino acids. Looked up from germline, CDR1 is SGHTA and CDR2 is FQGNSA. J lost 7 bases, V lost 0 bases, and 5 bases had no gene match. CDR3 loop: CASSLAMGQGIEKLFF. Written as DNA, the CDR3 is TGTGCCAGCAGCTTAGCGATGGGACAGGGGATTGAAAAACTGTTTTTT. Filled out from reference TRBV7-2 and TRBJ1-4, the complete variable domain reads GAGVSQSPSNKVTEKGKDVELRCDPISGHTALYWYRQSLGQGLEFLIYFQGNSAPDKSGLPSDRFSAERTGGSVSTLTIQRTQQEDSAVYLCASSLAMGQGIEKLFFGSGTQLSVL.

The genes are TRBV11-2 and TRBJ2-7; 10 nucleotides align to TRBD2. The CDR3 contains 16 residues. V was clipped by 1 base and J by 5 bases; unmatched bases: 8. CDR1 and CDR2 from the germline V gene are SGHAT and FQNNGV. The CDR3 here is CASSLGLSGGANEQYF. The CDR3 region has the DNA TGTGCCAGCAGCTTAGGTCTCAGCGGGGGGGCCAACGAGCAGTACTTC.

The V and J genes are TRBV6-1 and TRBJ2-7; D gene unclear. V was pared by 5 bases and J by 0 bases, with 5 bases between. The CDR3 loop spans 12 amino acids. Germline V gives CDR1 MNHNS, CDR2 SASEGT. In nucleotides, the CDR3 is TGTGCCAGCAGTTTCCTCTCCTACGAGCAGTACTTC. It codes for CASSFLSYEQYF.

CDR3 in DNA: TGTGCCAGCAGCCGTAACTCAGAGACCCAGTACTTC. Its translation is CASSRNSETQYF. The J gene is TRBJ2-5, the V gene TRBV7-8; no definite D call. CDR1 SGHVS and CDR2 FQNEAQ come from the germline V gene. V was cut by 5 bases and J by 4 bases, with 8 bases left in between. The length of the CDR3 is 12 residues. The full variable domain, with the rest looked up from reference TRBV7-8 and TRBJ2-5, is GAGVSQSPRYKVAKRGQDVALRCDPISGHVSLFWYQQALGQGPEFLTYFQNEAQLDKSGLPSDRFFAERPEGSVSTLKIQRTQQEDSAVYLCASSRNSETQYFGPGTRLLVL.

This chain joins TRBV11-1 and TRBJ2-7; 7 bases are a match to TRBD1. Losses at the gene ends were 5 bases for V and 10 bases for J; bases not matched to a gene: 11. Germline V CDR1 and CDR2: SGHAT, FQDESV (reference sequence). This CDR3 is built from 13 residues. The CDR3 sequence: CASSALSGQVQYF. CDR3 sequence (DNA): TGTGCCAGCAGCGCTCTTTCCGGACAGGTACAGTACTTC.

The chain is built from TRBV4-3 and TRBJ1-4, with 9 bases matching TRBD1. The CDR3 loop spans 14 amino acids. The trim removed 1 base at V and 15 bases at J, leaving 9 bases unmatched. CDR1 is LGHNA, CDR2 YSLEER, per germline. CDR3 amino acids: CASSQVGGGQGLFF. DNA for the CDR3: TGCGCCAGCAGCCAAGTTGGTGGGGGACAGGGTTTGTTTTTT.

The CDR3 coding sequence is TGTGCCAGCAGCCTCACGGGAAACAATGAGCAGTTCTTC. This encodes CASSLTGNNEQFF. V is TRBV7-3 and J is TRBJ2-1; D is perhaps TRBD2 (5 bases). The CDR3 is made up of 13 amino acids. Trimming shortened V by 5 bases and J by 5 bases, and 10 bases separated the two germline ends. CDR1 is SGHTA and CDR2 is FQGTGA in the germline V gene. The variable domain in full, completed from reference TRBV7-3 and TRBJ2-1, reads GAGVSQTPSNKVTEKGKYVELRCDPISGHTALYWYRQSLGQGPEFLIYFQGTGAADDSGLPNDRFFAVRPEGSVSTLKIQRTERGDSAVYLCASSLTGNNEQFFGPGTRLTVL.

J is TRBJ2-7 and V is TRBV25-1; 7 positions agree with TRBD2. Germline assignment: CDR1 MGHDK and CDR2 SYGVNS. V lost 2 bases to trimming and J lost 5 bases; unmatched junction nucleotides: 6. CDR3 length equals 14 residues. CDR3 coding DNA: TGTGCCAGCAGTGAAGGGAGGGGAGTCCACGAGCAGTACTTC. Translated: CASSEGRGVHEQYF.